This T cell receptor (beta chain) was recovered during a study of blood T cells in healthy people across ages. As for the study in general: Template switching picked up about one barcoded beta molecule for each two T cells. The study's findings and limits: The study regarded diversity estimates from one million T cells as underestimates.

Alongside a J-beta primer mix, a sample-barcoded 5' primer served in a second PCR lasting 7 to 11 cycles. TCRdb recomputed calls from the 5' RACE reads with MiXCR, one row per CDR3 protein. Among 800,000 or so distinct CDR3 sequences listed, 55% to 65% were seen once. Extractions gave at least 5 micrograms of total RNA per sample. As to this clonotype: The antigen is unknown.

Trimming left V 1 base short and J 2 bases short, with 12 bases between. The CDR3 has 16 amino acids. CDR1 and CDR2 (germline): LGHNA, YSLEER. The sequence came from a man aged 30 to 45 in good health. The sequenced sample consisted of blood. The genes are TRBV4-3 and TRBJ1-5; no reliable D call. The CDR3 sequence is CASSQVHGLGNQPQHF. CDR3 sequence (DNA): TGCGCCAGCAGCCAAGTTCATGGTTTGGGCAATCAGCCCCAGCATTTT.